Described below is a single TCR beta chain sequence and its context. A read error may produce the germline difference seen at one junction end. These data originate in a study of OX40 agonist ivuxolimab in advanced cancers. The CDR3 has 13 amino acids. CDR1 is SSHAT, CDR2 FNYEAQ, per germline (reference sequence). Generated by immunoSEQ multiplex PCR, the TCRdb table keeps only in-frame clones and is missing some. The data show about 41,000 clones, 85% seen once. The rearrangement uses TRBV7-7 and TRBJ2-5; D uncertain. The sequence was collected from an adult with an advanced solid tumor such as melanoma, head and neck, liver or kidney cancer. This specimen consisted of CD4+ or CD8+ T cells sorted from blood, obtained in a trial of the OX40 agonist ivuxolimab. The CDR3 loop reads CASSLGYQETQYF. For the CDR3, the DNA is TGTGCTAGCAGCTTGGGGTACCAAGAGACCCAGTACTTC.